The source of this TCR beta chain is a study of blood T cells in healthy people across ages. Study-level findings and limits: Not knowing donor CMV status may have confounded expanded clonotype changes. Naive and antigen-experienced cells could not be conclusively compared, given unsorted PBMCs.

The germline CDR1 and CDR2 sequences are SGDLS and YYNGEE. The CDR3 runs 15 residues. Every donor provided approximately 9.2 milliliters of peripheral blood. With a J-beta primer mix and a sample-barcoded 5' primer, a second PCR ran 7 to 11 cycles. Unique molecular identifiers of 12 random nucleotides labeled each cDNA. A single record per CDR3 protein comes from TCRdb applying MiXCR to the 5' RACE reads. This table holds about 640,000 distinct CDR3 sequences, 45% to 65% found once. As regards this clonotype: As yet, its antigen is unknown. The junction departs from germline at one end; a sequencing error may be responsible.

The source is a man between 60 and 70 years old in good health. V is TRBV9 and J is TRBJ2-5, with D tentatively TRBD1 or TRBD2 (5 bases each). Material for sequencing was blood. The CDR3 DNA is TGTGCCAGCAGCCCCCGAGGGTCGGGGCAAGGGACCCAGTACTTC. It encodes CASSPRGSGQGTQYF.